The following is a T cell receptor (beta chain) sequence with its context. Its antigen is as yet unknown. The V gene lost 1 base and the J gene lost 0 bases, with 11 bases spanning the gap. Germline CDR1 SGHRS, CDR2 YFSETQ. This CDR3 contains 17 residues. Method: immunoSEQ multiplex PCR; TCRdb's copy keeps in-frame clones and lacks some. This sample has about 350,000 clones, with about nine tenths found just once. This entry comes from a study of Ad26.COV2.S vaccination and SARS-CoV-2 variants. The wider study: The donor participated in the COV1001 trial, in its Ad26.COV2.S arm. Each vaccinee took Ad26.COV2.S intramuscularly, once or twice 56 days apart.

As for treatment: some 20 received Ad26.COV2.S at low or high dose, single or two shots; about 5 received placebo; per-sample allocation not given. The samples date from day 63 after the first vaccine or placebo injection. The vaccine antigen was prefusion-stabilized Wuhan SARS-CoV-2 spike. General study results and limits: Possible underestimation of total T cell responses by the TCR breadth and depth analyses was noted.

This receptor was obtained from a person between 18 and 65 years old who received the Ad26.COV2.S COVID-19 vaccine or a placebo. The rearrangement uses TRBV5-1 and TRBJ1-6; no reliable D call. The sample was peripheral blood, taken in a trial of Ad26.COV2.S vaccine versus placebo. The CDR3 region is CASSLLEAGSYNSPLHF. CDR3 coding DNA: TGCGCCAGCAGCTTGTTAGAGGCGGGCTCCTATAATTCACCCCTCCACTTT. The variable domain in full, with the rest retrieved from reference TRBV5-1 and TRBJ1-6, is KAGVTQTPRYLIKTRGQQVTLSCSPISGHRSVSWYQQTPGQGLQFLFEYFSETQRNKGNFPGRFSGRQFSNSRSEMNVSTLELGDSALYLCASSLLEAGSYNSPLHFGNGTRLTVT.